This T cell receptor (beta chain) appears in the sequencing data of a study of blood T cell repertoires in COVID-19 (dated by TCRdb to the early 2020s). Context from the whole study: Collaborator samples came from the United States, Italy and Spain and covered acute and convalescent phases of COVID-19. The samples were drawn from two sources: the first 160 participants of the ongoing ImmuneRACE study, and 1,254 subjects contributed by 6 global collaborators. Subjects who had been exposed to COVID-19, were actively infected with it, or had recovered from it provided the deeply sampled blood TCRbeta repertoires that made up the dataset. The material from the prospective study consisted of cDNA or gDNA derived from T cells, B-cell-depleted T cells, or PBMCs. A freely available public database, intended as a resource for researchers studying the immune response to SARS-CoV-2, is where the repertoires were released. The sample metadata nearly always contained a de-identified subject ID, COVID-19 status, age in years and sex. Where available, HLA class I and class II types were obtained from metadata supplied by the sample provider rather than from assay-based typing.

General findings and caveats noted by the study authors: Clinical and demographic metadata were provided uncurated, with the amount varying by source and participant.

Turning to this clone: Its binding antigen is unknown. Base qualities are missing; no much larger clone stands one base away.

In the prospective study, participants were roughly 18 to 89 years old, resided in 25 or so geographic areas of the United States, and were enrolled through a virtual design. In the prospective study, cohorts were assigned on the basis of participant-reported clinical history obtained from a screening survey and a study questionnaire. ImmuneRACE Cohort 3 recovered participants were defined by two consecutive negative NP/OP PCR tests, healthcare professional clearance, or symptom resolution. In the prospective study, whole blood, serum and a nasopharyngeal or oropharyngeal swab were collected from each participant by mobile phlebotomists. Prospective study participants could optionally give additional blood draws and questionnaires over a roughly 2-month period. Prospective study blood samples were shipped either frozen or at room temperature before DNA extraction. TCRbeta CDR3 regions were amplified from genomic DNA using the immunoSEQ Assay, a bias-controlled multiplex PCR. Per the source publication's procedure: The number of nucleated cells in each sample was estimated from the amplification of reference gene primers within the assay. Sequence reads were collapsed and filtered to measure the absolute abundance of every unique TCRbeta CDR3 rearrangement. For each sample, productive Simpson clonality was calculated as the square root of Simpson's diversity index over productive rearrangements. TCRdb holds this immuneACCESS table with in-frame rearrangements only. Some clones are missing; in checked studies, unresolved V genes explain under half, and the rest has no known cause. That table supplies the V and J calls and clone size; D and trimming were determined from the DNA. This sample holds around 300,000 clones; 80% to 90% were observed only once. About 5% of the sample is taken by the ten largest.

The origin of this receptor is a man aged 25-45 years who had recovered from COVID-19. Source material: PBMCs or T cells enriched from blood (not recorded which).

The CDR3 loop reads CASSGLTEQETQYF. Read as DNA, the sequence is TGTGCCAGCAGCGGCCTGACGGAGCAAGAGACCCAGTACTTC. Here the chain combines TRBV27 and TRBJ2-5; the D gene is not confidently resolved. The V end loses 6 bases and the J end loses 2 bases, and a stretch of 13 bases separates them. CDR1 is given as MNHEY and CDR2 as SMNVEV, both from the germline V gene (reference sequence). The CDR3 runs 14 amino acids, cysteine and phenylalanine included. The sequence is cut down to CDR3 DNA, 42 bases in frame from base 1.